Given below is one T cell receptor (beta chain) in context. Its antigen is still unknown. This sample stems from a study of cytomegalovirus exposure and HLA in healthy donors. General observations from the study: Later on, an analysis tied 18,000 or so TCR beta sequences to HLA alleles at 0.05 false discovery rate. TCR beta V- and J-gene trimming was later associated with a missense DCLRE1C variant.

Amplification used 60 Vbeta primers and 13 Jbeta primers. Repertoires were generated with immunoSEQ multiplex PCR, while TCRdb's copy carries only in-frame clones and drops some. This sample carries 120,000 or so clones, around 69% of them seen once, and the ten largest clones take about 8%. Germline V CDR1 and CDR2: LNHDA, SQIVND (reference sequence). This CDR3 is built from 13 residues. V dropped 4 bases and J dropped 2; count of bases not matched to a gene: 2. Sequencing was performed on PBMCs. The genes are TRBV19 and TRBJ2-7, with 7 bases identical to TRBD1. The sequence was collected from a woman between 40 and 50 years old in good health and CMV-seropositive. The CDR3, as DNA: TGTGCCAGTAGTAGAACAGGGGCCTACGAGCAGTACTTC. This sequence encodes CASSRTGAYEQYF.